This TCR beta chain was retrieved from a study of blood T cell repertoires in COVID-19. The CDR3 is made up of 16 amino acids. The germline V gene encodes CDR1 SSHAT and CDR2 FNYEAQ (reference sequence). The V segment lost 3 bases and the J segment 1 base; nucleotides outside the gene matches: 5. Original handling: Reference gene primer amplification yielded estimated nucleated cell counts. Libraries were prepared by immunoSEQ multiplex PCR; TCRdb keeps only in-frame clonotypes and omits some of them. V, J and clone size derive from that table, while D and trimming were established from the DNA sequence. The profile covers 40,000 to 60,000 clones, with about four fifths appearing a single time and about 4.2% taken by the ten largest.

Sequencing used peripheral blood. V gene TRBV7-7 combines with J gene TRBJ2-1; TRBD1 matches at 8 bases. This sequence was found in a man aged 50-59 years with active COVID-19. CDR3: CASSLKGTGSYNEQFF. The CDR3 DNA reads as TGTGCCAGCAGCTTGAAAGGGACAGGTTCCTACAATGAGCAGTTCTTC.